In this sample, the clone carrying this TCR beta chain turned up a few times. Through a sample-barcoded 5' primer and a J-beta primer mix, a second PCR was run for 7 to 11 cycles. There were at least 2.5 million CDR3-containing paired-end reads obtained from each sample. TCRdb redid the calling of the 5' RACE reads with MiXCR, one entry per CDR3 protein. The sample has around 800,000 distinct CDR3 sequences; 46% are singletons. These data come from a study of blood T cells in healthy people across ages. Per germline, CDR1 SQVTM and CDR2 ANQGSEA. This CDR3 is built from 13 residues. V lost 8 bases, J lost 0 bases, and 3 bases stayed unmatched. No fewer than 5 micrograms of total RNA were isolated from every sample.

V usage is TRBV29-1 and J usage is TRBJ2-1; 8 nucleotides match TRBD2. This TCR came from a man older than 75 in good health. Sequencing input: blood. This CDR3 is CSTLAGSYNEQFF. CDR3 nucleotides: TGCAGCACCCTAGCGGGCTCCTACAATGAGCAGTTCTTC.